This TCR beta chain was recorded in a study of blood T cell repertoires in COVID-19. Whole-study context: From the United States, Italy and Spain came samples of acute and convalescent COVID-19.

As originally analysed: Quantification of nucleated cells was approximated via reference gene primer amplification. Clones were sequenced by immunoSEQ multiplex PCR, and TCRdb holds only the in-frame ones, with some missing. V, J and clone size are taken as reported in that table, and D and trimming were inferred from the DNA itself. The sample consists of over 250,000 clones, 86% of them appearing once. From germline, CDR1 is SGHTA and CDR2 FQGTGA. This CDR3 region has 15 residues. Trimming took 1 base from V and 1 from J, leaving 10 bases between them. Seattle patients were enrolled while actively infected and followed longitudinally.

Sequencing used peripheral blood. V and J are TRBV7-3 and TRBJ1-2; D is perhaps TRBD1 (5 bases). The clonotype was recovered from a woman aged 70 to 79 with COVID-19, enrolled during active disease. The CDR3 here is CASSLMAQGNYGYTF. Here the CDR3 DNA reads TGTGCCAGCAGCTTAATGGCTCAGGGTAACTATGGCTACACCTTC. The full variable domain, completed using reference TRBV7-3 and TRBJ1-2, is GAGVSQTPSNKVTEKGKYVELRCDPISGHTALYWYRQSLGQGPEFLIYFQGTGAADDSGLPNDRFFAVRPEGSVSTLKIQRTERGDSAVYLCASSLMAQGNYGYTFGSGTRLTVV.